These 9 T cell receptor beta chains were all obtained from the same sample, sequenced in a study of cytomegalovirus exposure and HLA in healthy donors. This table comes from immunoSEQ multiplex PCR, and its TCRdb copy is limited to in-frame clones, with some not included. The sample consists of some 110,000 clones, about 87% of them appearing once. Sequencing was done on a sample of PBMCs. These receptors were obtained from a man younger than 35 in good health and CMV-seronegative.

CDR3: CASSQGPSRDSPLHF. The CDR3 DNA follows: TGCGCCAGCAGCCAAGGCCCCTCGCGGGATTCACCCCTCCACTTT. V gene TRBV4-3 combines with J gene TRBJ1-6; no clear D. CDR3 size: 15 residues. Germline V gene data show CDR1 as LGHNA and CDR2 as YSLEER. V lost 1 base and J 8 bases, leaving 12 bases between the germline ends.

The chain employs TRBV5-1 and TRBJ1-2; 7 nucleotides match TRBD1. J lost 2 bases, V lost 3 bases, and 7 bases had no gene match. The CDR3 extends over 15 amino acids. Germline V gene lookup returns CDR1 SGHRS and CDR2 YFSETQ. The CDR3 here is CASSSRTGQNYGYTF. CDR3 nucleotides: TGCGCCAGCAGCTCCAGGACAGGACAAAACTATGGCTACACCTTC.

V usage is TRBV5-5 and J usage is TRBJ2-7; TRBD2 aligns across 7 bases. The germline V gene encodes CDR1 SGHKS and CDR2 YYEKEE (reference sequence). The CDR3 consists of 15 residues. With V trimmed by 1 base and J by 2 bases, 6 bases remained unmatched. The CDR3 coding sequence is TGTGCCAGCAGCTTGTATGGGACTACCCCCTACGAGCAGTACTTC. It yields the protein CASSLYGTTPYEQYF.

The chain recombines TRBV2 with TRBJ1-6; TRBD1 might be the D (6 bases). Trimming removed 6 bases from V and 0 bases from J, with 18 bases in between. The CDR3 is made up of 18 amino acids. From germline, CDR1 is SNHLY and CDR2 FYNNEI. Here the CDR3 DNA reads TGTGCCAGCAGGCACAGGGTCCCAGCGAGCTCCTATAATTCACCCCTCCACTTT. This codes for CASRHRVPASSYNSPLHF.

The rearrangement links TRBV10-3 to TRBJ2-7; TRBD1 matches 7 bases. Trimming removed 6 bases from V and 2 bases from J; junction bases left unmatched: 10. The CDR3 is made up of 15 amino acids. CDR1 is ENHRY and CDR2 is SYGVKD in the germline V gene. CDR3 in DNA: TGTGCCATCAGAGATCGCGGACAGGTAACCTACGAGCAGTACTTC. Residues: CAIRDRGQVTYEQYF.

This CDR3 reads CASRATGVSNQPQHF. In DNA form, the CDR3 reads TGTGCCAGCAGGGCTACAGGGGTAAGCAATCAGCCCCAGCATTTT. J is TRBJ1-5 and V is TRBV5-5, with 7 bases identical to TRBD1. CDR1 SGHKS and CDR2 YYEKEE come from the germline V gene (reference sequence). The CDR3 is 15 residues long. With 5 bases clipped from V and 1 base from J, the junction kept 6 bases outside the gene matches.

This clone was counted between two and nine times. This rearrangement joins TRBV13 to TRBJ2-5; 8 bases match TRBD1. This CDR3 contains 14 residues. The ends lost 6 bases at V and 5 bases at J; junction bases unmatched: 8. In germline, CDR1 is PRHDT, CDR2 FYEKMQ (reference sequence). CDR3 region: CASRPRQGMETQYF. The CDR3 region has the DNA TGTGCCAGCAGGCCTAGACAGGGGATGGAGACCCAGTACTTC.

This clone was detected only a few times. The V and J genes are TRBV2 and TRBJ2-1; 10 bases are a match to TRBD2. CDR1 is SNHLY, CDR2 FYNNEI, per germline. The V and J ends lost 8 bases and 4 bases, in that order; junction bases with no gene match: 5. CDR3 length: 14 amino acids. Written as DNA, the CDR3 is TGTGCCAGCCGAAGCGGGGGGGATTACAATGAGCAGTTCTTC. Translation gives CASRSGGDYNEQFF.

The chain carries TRBV29-1 and TRBJ2-3; 10 bases match TRBD1. The CDR3 covers 15 residues. V was clipped by 5 bases and J by 3 bases; unmatched bases: 8. Germline V lookup: CDR1 SQVTM, CDR2 ANQGSEA. CDR3 bases: TGCAGCGTTTACAGGACAGGGGGGTCGACAGATACGCAGTATTTT. Translated, it gives CSVYRTGGSTDTQYF.